These 2 T cell receptor beta chains were all obtained from the same sample, sequenced in a study of blood T cell repertoires in COVID-19. The protocol was immunoSEQ multiplex PCR, while the TCRdb copy is restricted to in-frame clones and leaves out a portion. The sample yields about 42,000 clones, roughly 84% seen once. The material sequenced was peripheral blood. Receptors were obtained from a human donor in a cohort sampled during active COVID-19.

The rearrangement uses TRBV30 and TRBJ1-5; D is possibly TRBD1 (6 bases). The V end was cut by 6 bases, the J end by 0 bases, with 9 bases between. The CDR3 extends over 13 amino acids. Germline values: CDR1 GTSNPN, CDR2 SVGIG (reference sequence). CDR3: CACQQGSNQPQHF. The DNA for the CDR3 is TGTGCCTGCCAACAGGGTAGCAATCAGCCCCAGCATTTT.

The rearrangement joins TRBV30 to TRBJ2-6; D possibly corresponds to TRBD2 (6 bases). The CDR3 contains 13 residues. Germline lookup yields CDR1 GTSNPN and CDR2 SVGIG (reference sequence). V dropped 4 bases and J dropped 3 bases, with 7 bases sitting between them. DNA for the CDR3: TGTGCCTGGATGGGAGGTGGGGCCAACGTCCTGACTTTC. Encoded protein: CAWMGGGANVLTF.